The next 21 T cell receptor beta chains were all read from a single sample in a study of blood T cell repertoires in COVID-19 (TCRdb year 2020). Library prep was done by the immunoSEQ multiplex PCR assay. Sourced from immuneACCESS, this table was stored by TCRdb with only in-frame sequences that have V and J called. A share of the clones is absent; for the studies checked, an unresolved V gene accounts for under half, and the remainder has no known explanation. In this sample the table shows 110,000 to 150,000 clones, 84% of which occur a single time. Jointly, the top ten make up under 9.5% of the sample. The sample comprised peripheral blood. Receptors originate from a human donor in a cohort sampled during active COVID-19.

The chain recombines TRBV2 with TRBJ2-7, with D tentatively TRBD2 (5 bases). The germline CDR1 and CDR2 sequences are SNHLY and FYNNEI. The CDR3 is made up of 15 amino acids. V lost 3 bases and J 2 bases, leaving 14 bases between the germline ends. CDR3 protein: CASSEDSLGAYEQYF. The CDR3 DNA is TGTGCCAGCAGTGAGGACTCCTTGGGAGCCTACGAGCAGTACTTC.

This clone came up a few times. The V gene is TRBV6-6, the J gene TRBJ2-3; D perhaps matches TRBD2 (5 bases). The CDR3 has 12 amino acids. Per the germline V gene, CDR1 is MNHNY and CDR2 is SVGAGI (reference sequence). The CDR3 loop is CASQRNTDTQYF. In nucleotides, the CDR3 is TGTGCTAGCCAGCGGAACACAGATACGCAGTATTTT.

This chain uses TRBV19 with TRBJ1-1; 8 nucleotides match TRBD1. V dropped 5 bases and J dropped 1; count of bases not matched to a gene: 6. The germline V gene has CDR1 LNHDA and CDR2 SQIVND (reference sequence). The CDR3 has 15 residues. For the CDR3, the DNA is TGTGCCAGTAGTCCGAGACAGGGGAAGAACACTGAAGCTTTCTTT. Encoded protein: CASSPRQGKNTEAFF.

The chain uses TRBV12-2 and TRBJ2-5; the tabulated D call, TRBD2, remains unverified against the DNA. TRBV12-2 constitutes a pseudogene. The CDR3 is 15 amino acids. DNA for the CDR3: TGTGCAAGTCGCACGAGGACTAGCGGGGCAGAGACCCAGTACTTC. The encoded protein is CASRTRTSGAETQYF.

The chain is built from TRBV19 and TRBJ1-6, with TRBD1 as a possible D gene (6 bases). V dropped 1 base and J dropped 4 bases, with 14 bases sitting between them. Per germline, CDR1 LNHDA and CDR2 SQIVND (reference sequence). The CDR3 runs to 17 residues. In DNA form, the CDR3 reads TGTGCCAGTAGTATAGGGACAGCCCTACGATATAATTCACCCCTCCACTTT. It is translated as CASSIGTALRYNSPLHF.

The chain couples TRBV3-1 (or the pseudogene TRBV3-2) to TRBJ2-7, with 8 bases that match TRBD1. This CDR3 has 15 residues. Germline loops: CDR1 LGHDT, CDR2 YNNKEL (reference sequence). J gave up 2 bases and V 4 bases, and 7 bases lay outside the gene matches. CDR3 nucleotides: TGTGCCAGCAGCCCCTCCGGGACAGGCGCCTACGAGCAGTACTTC. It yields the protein CASSPSGTGAYEQYF.

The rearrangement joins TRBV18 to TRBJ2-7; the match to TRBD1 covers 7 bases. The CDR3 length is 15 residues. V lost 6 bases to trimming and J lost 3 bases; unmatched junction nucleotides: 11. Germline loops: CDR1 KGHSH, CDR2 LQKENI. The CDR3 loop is CASSSVRDRGYEQYF. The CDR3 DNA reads TGTGCCAGCTCTTCTGTCCGGGACAGAGGCTACGAGCAGTACTTC.

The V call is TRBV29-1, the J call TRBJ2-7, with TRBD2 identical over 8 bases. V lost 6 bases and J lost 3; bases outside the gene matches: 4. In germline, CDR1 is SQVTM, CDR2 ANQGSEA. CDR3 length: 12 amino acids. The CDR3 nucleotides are TGCAGCGTCTTAGCGGGGAGCTACGAGCAGTACTTC. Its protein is CSVLAGSYEQYF.

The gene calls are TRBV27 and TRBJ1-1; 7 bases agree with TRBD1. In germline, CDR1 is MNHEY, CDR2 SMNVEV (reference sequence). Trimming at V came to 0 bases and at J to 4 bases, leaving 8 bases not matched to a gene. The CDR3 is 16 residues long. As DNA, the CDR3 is TGTGCCAGCAGTTTATCAGGACAGGTCCTTTCCACTGAAGCTTTCTTT. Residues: CASSLSGQVLSTEAFF.

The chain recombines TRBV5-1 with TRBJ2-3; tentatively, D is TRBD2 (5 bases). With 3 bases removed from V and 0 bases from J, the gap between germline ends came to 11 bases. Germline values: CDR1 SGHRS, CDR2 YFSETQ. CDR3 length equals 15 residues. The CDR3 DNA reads TGCGCCAGCAGCTCGGACTTCCCTAGCACAGATACGCAGTATTTT. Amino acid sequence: CASSSDFPSTDTQYF. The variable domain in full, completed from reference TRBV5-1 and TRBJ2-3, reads KAGVTQTPRYLIKTRGQQVTLSCSPISGHRSVSWYQQTPGQGLQFLFEYFSETQRNKGNFPGRFSGRQFSNSRSEMNVSTLELGDSALYLCASSSDFPSTDTQYFGPGTRLTVL.

In nucleotides, the CDR3 is TGTGCCAGCAGCCCGGGACAGCCCGAAAAACTGTTTTTT. Protein: CASSPGQPEKLFF. The chain carries TRBV3-1 (or the pseudogene TRBV3-2) and TRBJ1-4, with TRBD1 identical over 7 bases. The CDR3 spans 13 residues. V dropped 4 bases and J dropped 8; count of bases not matched to a gene: 4. The germline V gene encodes CDR1 LGHDT and CDR2 YNNKEL (reference sequence).

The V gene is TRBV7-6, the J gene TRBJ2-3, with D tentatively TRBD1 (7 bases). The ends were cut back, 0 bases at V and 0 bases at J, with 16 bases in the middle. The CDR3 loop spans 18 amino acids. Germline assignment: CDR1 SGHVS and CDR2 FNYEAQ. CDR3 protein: CASSLAAGGTYSTDTQYF. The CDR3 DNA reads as TGTGCCAGCAGCTTAGCAGCAGGGGGGACTTATAGCACAGATACGCAGTATTTT.

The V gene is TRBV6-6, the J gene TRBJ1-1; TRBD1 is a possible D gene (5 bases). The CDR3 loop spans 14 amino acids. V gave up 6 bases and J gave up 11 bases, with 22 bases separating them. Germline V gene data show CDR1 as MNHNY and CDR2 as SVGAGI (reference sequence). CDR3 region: CASRQYTGPEVAFF. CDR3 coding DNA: TGTGCCAGCAGACAATATACAGGACCCGAGGTTGCTTTCTTT.

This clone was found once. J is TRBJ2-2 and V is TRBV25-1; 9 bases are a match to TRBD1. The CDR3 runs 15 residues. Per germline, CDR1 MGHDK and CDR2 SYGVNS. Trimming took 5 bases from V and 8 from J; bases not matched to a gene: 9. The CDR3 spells CASSPRTGAVGELFF. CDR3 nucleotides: TGTGCCAGCAGTCCGAGGACAGGGGCCGTAGGGGAGCTGTTTTTT.

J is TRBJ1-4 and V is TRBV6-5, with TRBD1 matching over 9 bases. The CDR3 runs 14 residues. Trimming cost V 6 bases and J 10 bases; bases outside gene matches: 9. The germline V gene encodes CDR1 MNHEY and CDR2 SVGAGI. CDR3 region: CASSTGTGFGKLFF. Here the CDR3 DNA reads TGTGCCAGCAGCACCGGGACAGGGTTTGGAAAACTGTTTTTT.

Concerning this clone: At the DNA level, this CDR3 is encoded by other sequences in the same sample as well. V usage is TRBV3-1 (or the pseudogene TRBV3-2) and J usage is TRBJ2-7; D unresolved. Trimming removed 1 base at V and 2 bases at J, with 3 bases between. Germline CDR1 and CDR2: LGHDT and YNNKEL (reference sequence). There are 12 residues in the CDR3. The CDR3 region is CASSQVTYEQYF. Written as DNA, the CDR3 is TGTGCCAGCAGCCAAGTCACCTACGAGCAGTACTTC.

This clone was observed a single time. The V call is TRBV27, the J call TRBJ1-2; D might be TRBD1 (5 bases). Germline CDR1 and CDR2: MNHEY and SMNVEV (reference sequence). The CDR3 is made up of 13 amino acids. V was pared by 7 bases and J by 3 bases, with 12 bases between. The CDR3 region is CASTTGTHYGYTF. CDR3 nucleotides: TGTGCCAGCACGACGGGGACTCACTATGGCTACACCTTC.

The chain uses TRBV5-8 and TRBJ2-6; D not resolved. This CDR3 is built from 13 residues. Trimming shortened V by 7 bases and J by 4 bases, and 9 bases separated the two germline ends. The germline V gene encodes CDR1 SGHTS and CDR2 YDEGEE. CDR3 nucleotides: TGTGCCAGCTTAGCCGTCGGGGCCAACGTCCTGACTTTC. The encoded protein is CASLAVGANVLTF.

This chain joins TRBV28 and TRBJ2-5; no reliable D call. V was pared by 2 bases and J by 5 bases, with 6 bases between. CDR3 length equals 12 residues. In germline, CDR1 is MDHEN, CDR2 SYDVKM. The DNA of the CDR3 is TGTGCCAGCAGTTTACTCCGGGAGACCCAGTACTTC. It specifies CASSLLRETQYF. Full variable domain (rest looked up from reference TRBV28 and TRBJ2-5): DVKVTQSSRYLVKRTGEKVFLECVQDMDHENMFWYRQDPGLGLRLIYFSYDVKMKEKGDIPEGYSVSREKKERFSLILESASTNQTSMYLCASSLLRETQYFGPGTRLLVL.

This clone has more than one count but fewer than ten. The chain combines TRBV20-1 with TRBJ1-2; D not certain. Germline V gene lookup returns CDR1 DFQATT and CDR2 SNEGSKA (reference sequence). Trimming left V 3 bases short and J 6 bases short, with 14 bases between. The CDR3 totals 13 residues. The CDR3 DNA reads TGCAGTGCTAGTTCGGCAGGAGGGAATGGCTACACCTTC. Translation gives CSASSAGGNGYTF.

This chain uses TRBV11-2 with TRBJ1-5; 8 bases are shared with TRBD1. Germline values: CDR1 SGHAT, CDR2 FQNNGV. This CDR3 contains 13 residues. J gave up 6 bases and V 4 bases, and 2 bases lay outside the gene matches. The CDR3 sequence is CASSSTGVQPQHF. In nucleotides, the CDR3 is TGTGCCAGCAGCTCGACAGGGGTTCAGCCCCAGCATTTT.